Shown below are 5 T cell receptor beta chains from a single sample sequenced in a study of T cells in Graves' hyperthyroidism and ophthalmopathy. Researchers amplified the TCR beta CDR3 regions from RNA transcripts. First-round RT-PCR targeting the TCR CDR3 was performed with the HTBI primer set. MiXCR, applied by TCRdb to the multiplex PCR reads, yields one record per CDR3 protein. This repertoire shows approximately 320,000 distinct CDR3 sequences, roughly 17% found once; its top ten account for 33%. The sequenced sample was blood. Receptor source: a man aged 25-45 years with Graves' hyperthyroidism.

In this sample, this clonotype turned up many times. CDR3 sequence: CATNSGNTEAFF. The CDR3 coding sequence is TGCGCCACCAACTCGGGGAACACTGAAGCTTTCTTT. The chain joins TRBV10-2 to TRBJ1-1; no firm D call. Germline lookup yields CDR1 WSHSY and CDR2 SAAADI. V was cut by 10 bases and J by 1 base, with 10 bases left in between. The CDR3 is 12 residues long.

This clonotype was found many times. V usage is TRBV30 and J usage is TRBJ1-5; 10 bases match TRBD1. Germline CDR1 and CDR2: GTSNPN and SVGIG (reference sequence). V trimming: 5 bases; J trimming: 4 bases; junction bases outside the gene matches: 5. CDR3 length: 14 residues. The CDR3 sequence is CAWSTDRGNQPQHF. CDR3 sequence (DNA): TGTGCCTGGTCGACGGACAGGGGGAATCAGCCCCAGCATTTT.

The table lists this clonotype with many counts. The chain employs TRBV6-1 and TRBJ1-1; 9 nucleotides agree with TRBD1. This CDR3 has 14 residues. CDR1 is MNHNS, CDR2 SASEGT, per germline. V dropped 5 bases and J dropped 5; count of bases not matched to a gene: 6. In DNA form, the CDR3 reads TGTGCCAGCAGTCGAGGACAGGGGCCAACTGAAGCTTTCTTT. Translation gives CASSRGQGPTEAFF.

In this sample, this clonotype turned up many times. The CDR3 DNA reads as TGTGCCAGCAGCTTGGAAAGGGTCCACGAGCAGTACTTC. Its translation is CASSLERVHEQYF. The V call is TRBV5-5, the J call TRBJ2-7, with D unclear. V lost 0 bases, J lost 5 bases, and 9 bases lay in between. The CDR3 extends over 13 amino acids. Germline-derived CDR1 and CDR2 are SGHKS and YYEKEE (reference sequence).

This chain links TRBV5-1 with TRBJ2-6; 10 bases agree with TRBD1. This CDR3 has 17 residues. CDR1 and CDR2 (germline): SGHRS, YFSETQ. V lost 4 bases, J lost 3 bases, and 7 bases stayed unmatched. Here the CDR3 DNA reads TGCGCCAGCAGCGCTGGACAGGGGGTGCTTGGGGCCAACGTCCTGACTTTC. Translation: CASSAGQGVLGANVLTF.